This T cell receptor beta chain was identified during a study of cytomegalovirus exposure and HLA in healthy donors. Study-level background: Of the donors genotyped, 398 in all, less than 90% fell in the Caucasian-associated ancestry cluster.

In germline, CDR1 is SSHAT, CDR2 FNYEAQ (reference sequence). Between the trimmed V and J ends, which lost 5 bases and 5 bases, there was a span of 13 bases. CDR3 size: 13 residues. Vbeta (60) and Jbeta (13) primers were used in the PCR. Sequencing used immunoSEQ multiplex PCR; TCRdb keeps in-frame clones, though not all of them. This sample yields hundreds of thousands of clones, of which over 75% are seen a single time; about 1.7% belongs to the top ten. The specimen was PBMCs. J is TRBJ2-7 and V is TRBV7-7, with a weak D call TRBD2 (6 bases). The origin of this receptor is a male donor in good health and CMV-seronegative. The CDR3 sequence is CASSQNQRDEQYF. The CDR3, as DNA: TGTGCCAGCAGCCAAAATCAGCGGGACGAGCAGTACTTC.